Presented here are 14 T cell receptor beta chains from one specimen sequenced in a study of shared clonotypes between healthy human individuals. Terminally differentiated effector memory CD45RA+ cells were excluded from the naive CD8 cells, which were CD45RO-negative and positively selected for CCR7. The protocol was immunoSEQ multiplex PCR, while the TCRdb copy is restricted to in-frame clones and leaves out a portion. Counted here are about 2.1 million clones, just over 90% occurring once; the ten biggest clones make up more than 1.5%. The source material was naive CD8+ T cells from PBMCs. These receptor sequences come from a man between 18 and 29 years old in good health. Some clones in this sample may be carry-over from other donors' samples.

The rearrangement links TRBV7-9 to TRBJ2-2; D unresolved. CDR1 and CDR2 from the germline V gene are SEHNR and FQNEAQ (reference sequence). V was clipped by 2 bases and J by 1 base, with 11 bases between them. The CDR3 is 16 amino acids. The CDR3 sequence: CASSLPTRKNTGELFF. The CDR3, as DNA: TGTGCCAGCAGCTTACCTACACGGAAGAACACCGGGGAGCTGTTTTTT.

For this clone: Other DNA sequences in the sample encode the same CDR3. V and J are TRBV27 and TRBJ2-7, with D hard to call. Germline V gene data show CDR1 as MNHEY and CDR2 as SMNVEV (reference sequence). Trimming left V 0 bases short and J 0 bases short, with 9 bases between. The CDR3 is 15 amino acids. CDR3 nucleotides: TGTGCCAGCAGTTTATCGGCCGATAGCTCCTACGAGCAGTACTTC. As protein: CASSLSADSSYEQYF.

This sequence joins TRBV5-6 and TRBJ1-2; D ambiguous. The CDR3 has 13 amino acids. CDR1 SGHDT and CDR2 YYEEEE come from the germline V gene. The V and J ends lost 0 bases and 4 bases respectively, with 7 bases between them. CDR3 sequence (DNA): TGTGCCAGCAGCTTGGAAGAAAGCTATGGCTACACCTTC. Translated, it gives CASSLEESYGYTF.

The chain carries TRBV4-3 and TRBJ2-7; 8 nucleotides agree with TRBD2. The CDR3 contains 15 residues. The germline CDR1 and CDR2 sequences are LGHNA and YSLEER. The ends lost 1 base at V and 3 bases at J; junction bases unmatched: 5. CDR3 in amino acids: CASSQGTSTSYEQYF. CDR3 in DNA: TGCGCCAGCAGCCAAGGGACTAGCACAAGCTACGAGCAGTACTTC.

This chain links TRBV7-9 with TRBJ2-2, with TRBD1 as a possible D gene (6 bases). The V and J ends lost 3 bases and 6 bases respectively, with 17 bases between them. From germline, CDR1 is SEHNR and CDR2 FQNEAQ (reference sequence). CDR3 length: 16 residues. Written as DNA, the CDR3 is TGTGCCAGCAGCTTTCCGGCAGGGGAATATGCCGGGGAGCTGTTTTTT. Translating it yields CASSFPAGEYAGELFF.

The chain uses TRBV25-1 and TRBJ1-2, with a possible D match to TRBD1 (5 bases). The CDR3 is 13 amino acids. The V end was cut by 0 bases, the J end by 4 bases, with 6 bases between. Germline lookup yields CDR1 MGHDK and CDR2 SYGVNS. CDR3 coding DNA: TGTGCCAGCAGTGAATATGACAGCTATGGCTACACCTTC. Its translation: CASSEYDSYGYTF.

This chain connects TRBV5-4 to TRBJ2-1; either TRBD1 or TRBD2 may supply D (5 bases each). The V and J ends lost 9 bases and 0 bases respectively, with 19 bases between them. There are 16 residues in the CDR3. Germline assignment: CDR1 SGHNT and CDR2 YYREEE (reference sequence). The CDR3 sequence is CATGTSQDSSYNEQFF. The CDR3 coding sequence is TGTGCCACCGGAACCTCACAGGACTCCTCCTACAATGAGCAGTTCTTC.

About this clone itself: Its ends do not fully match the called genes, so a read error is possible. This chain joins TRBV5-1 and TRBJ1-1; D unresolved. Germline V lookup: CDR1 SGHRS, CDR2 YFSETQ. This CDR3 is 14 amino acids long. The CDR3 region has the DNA TGTGCCAGCACCCCTTCAGGAGGGAACACTGAAGCTTTCTTT. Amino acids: CASTPSGGNTEAFF. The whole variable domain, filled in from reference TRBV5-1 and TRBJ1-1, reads KAGVTQTPRYLIKTRGQQVTLSCSPISGHRSVSWYQQTPGQGLQFLFEYFSETQRNKGNFPGRFSGRQFSNSRSEMNVSTLELGDSALYLCASTPSGGNTEAFFGQGTRLTVV.

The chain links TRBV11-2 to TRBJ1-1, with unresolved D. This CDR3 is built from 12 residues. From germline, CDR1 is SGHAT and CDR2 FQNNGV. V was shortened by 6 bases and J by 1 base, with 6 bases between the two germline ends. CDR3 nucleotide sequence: TGTGCCAGCAGACCACGGAACACTGAAGCTTTCTTT. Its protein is CASRPRNTEAFF.

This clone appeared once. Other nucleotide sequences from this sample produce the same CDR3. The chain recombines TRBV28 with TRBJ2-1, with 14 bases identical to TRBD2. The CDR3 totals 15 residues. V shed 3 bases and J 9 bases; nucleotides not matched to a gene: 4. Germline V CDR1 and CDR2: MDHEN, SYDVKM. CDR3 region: CASSLGLAGAGEQFF. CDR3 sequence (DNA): TGTGCCAGCAGTTTGGGACTAGCGGGGGCGGGTGAGCAGTTCTTC.

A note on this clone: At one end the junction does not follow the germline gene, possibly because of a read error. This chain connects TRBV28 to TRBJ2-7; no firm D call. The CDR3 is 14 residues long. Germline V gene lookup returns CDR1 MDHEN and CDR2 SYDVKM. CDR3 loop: CASSPPLFSPGPLF. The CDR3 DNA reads TGTGCCAGCAGTCCTCCTCTGTTCTCTCCCGGACCACTTTTC. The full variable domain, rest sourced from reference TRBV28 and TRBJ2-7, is DVKVTQSSRYLVKRTGEKVFLECVQDMDHENMFWYRQDPGLGLRLIYFSYDVKMKEKGDIPEGYSVSREKKERFSLILESASTNQTSMYLCASSPPLFSPGPLFGPGTRLTVT.

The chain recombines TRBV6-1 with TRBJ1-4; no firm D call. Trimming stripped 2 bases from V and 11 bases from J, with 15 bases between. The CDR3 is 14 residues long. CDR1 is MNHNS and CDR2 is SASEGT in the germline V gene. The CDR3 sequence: CASSEYAGMNKLFF. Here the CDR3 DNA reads TGTGCCAGCAGTGAATATGCGGGCATGAATAAACTGTTTTTT.

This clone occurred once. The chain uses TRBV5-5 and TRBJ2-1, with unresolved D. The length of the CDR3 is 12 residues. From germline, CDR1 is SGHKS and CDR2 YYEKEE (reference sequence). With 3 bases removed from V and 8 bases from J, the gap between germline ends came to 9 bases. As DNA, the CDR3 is TGTGCCAGCAGCTCCGCGTCCTATGAGCAGTTCTTC. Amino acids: CASSSASYEQFF.

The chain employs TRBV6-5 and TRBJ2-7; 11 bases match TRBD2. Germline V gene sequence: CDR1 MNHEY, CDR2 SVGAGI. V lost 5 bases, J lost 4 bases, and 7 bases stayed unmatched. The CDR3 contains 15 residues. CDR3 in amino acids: CASSARLAGGYEQYF. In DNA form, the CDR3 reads TGTGCCAGCAGTGCCCGCTTAGCGGGAGGGTACGAGCAGTACTTC.